A selection of T cell receptor beta chains follows, all from one sample in a study of shared clonotypes between healthy human individuals. Sequencing was performed with immunoSEQ multiplex PCR; in TCRdb, only in-frame clones are kept and a portion is missing. The sample carries about 2,500,000 clones, 90% to 95% recorded once. Sample: naive CD4+ T cells sorted from blood. These receptors originate from a man younger than 35 in good health. Both conserved end residues are part of each CDR3. The D gene is left open where the match is weak. Expanded clones get a size class; other rows say once, few or many, or leave the size out.

clone_size	d_call	v_call	j_call	cdr3_nt	cdr3_aa
.	.	TRBV10-3	TRBJ2-3	TGTGCCATCAGTCCAGGGGAGGATACGCAGTATTTT	CAISPGEDTQYF
.	.	TRBV19	TRBJ2-4	TGTGCCAGTAGTATGACGCAGGCCGAGGGCCAAAAAAGGGTTCAGTACTTC	CASSMTQAEGQKRVQYF
.	TRBD1	TRBV2	TRBJ2-5	TGTGCCAGCAGAGCGGGACAGGGGGCCGGAGAGACCCAGTACTTC	CASRAGQGAGETQYF
once	.	TRBV7-2	TRBJ1-1	TGTGCCAGCAGCTCGAAAAACGCGAGGAACACTGAAGCTTTCTTT	CASSSKNARNTEAFF
once	TRBD1	TRBV7-2	TRBJ1-2	TGTGCCAGCAGCTTCCAGGGGGCAGGTGACAATGGCTACACCTTC	CASSFQGAGDNGYTF
.	.	TRBV10-3	TRBJ2-3	TGTGCCATCAGTGAAGCCAGGACTGGGACAGATACGCAGTATTTT	CAISEARTGTDTQYF
.	TRBD1	TRBV5-6	TRBJ1-1	TGTGCCAGCAGCTGGGACAGGGGGCTTCTGGCTTTCTTT	CASSWDRGLLAFF
.	.	TRBV7-9	TRBJ2-1	TGTGCCAGCAGCGGGACTTACTCCTACAATGAGCAGTTCTTC	CASSGTYSYNEQFF
.	TRBD1	TRBV18	TRBJ1-2	TGTGCCAGCTCACCAGGACAGGGCCAAAACTATGGCTACACCTTC	CASSPGQGQNYGYTF
.	.	TRBV2	TRBJ1-1	TGTGCCAGCAGTGTGGATCAGCCCGGCACTGAAGCTTTCTTT	CASSVDQPGTEAFF
few	TRBD1	TRBV5-1	TRBJ1-6	TGCGCCAGCAGCTTGGCCTTGGTAGGGACAGGGGAGTCACCCCTCCACTTT	CASSLALVGTGESPLHF
.	TRBD1	TRBV27	TRBJ1-4	TGTGCCAGCAGTGGGGGGACAGCCGCGTCCGAAAAACTGTTTTTT	CASSGGTAASEKLFF
.	TRBD2	TRBV11-2	TRBJ2-5	TGTGCCAGCAGATTTGGACTAGCCCCAATGGAGACCCAGTACTTC	CASRFGLAPMETQYF
.	.	TRBV9	TRBJ1-2	TGTGCCAGCAGCGGGCGGAGTAGTCTCGTTCATGGCTACACCTTC	CASSGRSSLVHGYTF
.	.	TRBV15	TRBJ2-3	TGTGCCACCAGCATTGCTGGCACAGATACGCAGTATTTT	CATSIAGTDTQYF
.	.	TRBV2	TRBJ2-1	TGTGCCAGCAGTGAAGAAAATGAGCAGTTCTTC	CASSEENEQFF
.	.	TRBV7-2	TRBJ2-7	TGTGCCAGCAGCTTTCGAGGAGACCTGAACGAGCAGTACTTC	CASSFRGDLNEQYF
.	.	TRBV27	TRBJ2-1	TGTGCCAGCAGTTCCCCTTTTAAGGGGAATGAGCAGTTCTTC	CASSSPFKGNEQFF
.	TRBD2	TRBV4-1	TRBJ2-4	TGCGCCAGCAGCCAAGATGACGTGCGGGAGGAGGGAAACATTCAGTACTTC	CASSQDDVREEGNIQYF
.	.	TRBV18	TRBJ1-2	TGTGCCAGCTCACCACCTTCCAGGGACTATGGCTACACCTTC	CASSPPSRDYGYTF
.	TRBD2	TRBV5-4	TRBJ2-7	TGTGCCAGCAGCTTGGCCCATGGGACTAGCGGACGATACGAGCAGTACTTC	CASSLAHGTSGRYEQYF
.	.	TRBV7-9	TRBJ2-3	TGTGCCAGCAGCGGTCTGGGGGGCTTGACAGATACGCAGTATTTT	CASSGLGGLTDTQYF
.	.	TRBV9	TRBJ1-5	TGTGCCAGCAGCGTAGGGGGGGATAGCAATCAGCCCCAGCATTTT	CASSVGGDSNQPQHF
.	TRBD2	TRBV5-4	TRBJ2-6	TGTGCCAGCAGCTTTTCGGGCCTTAGCGGGACTGGGGCCAACGTCCTGACTTTC	CASSFSGLSGTGANVLTF
.	TRBD1	TRBV6-6	TRBJ1-3	TGTGCCAGCAGCCACGACAGGGTCTCTGGAAACACCATATATTTT	CASSHDRVSGNTIYF
.	.	TRBV2	TRBJ2-2	TGTGCCAGCAGGGACAGAACCGGGGAGCTGTTTTTT	CASRDRTGELFF
.	.	TRBV18	TRBJ2-1	TGTGCCAGCTCACCAGCTTTGTCGAATGAGCAGTTCTTC	CASSPALSNEQFF
.	.	TRBV29-1	TRBJ2-3	TGCAGCGTTGCCCCACGATTCACAGATACGCAGTATTTT	CSVAPRFTDTQYF
.	TRBD2	TRBV18	TRBJ2-1	TGTGCCAGCTCACCACTCCTTCTAGCGGGGGGCCAGGACAATGAGCAGTTCTTC	CASSPLLLAGGQDNEQFF
.	TRBD2	TRBV6-5	TRBJ2-7	TGCGCCAGCGGACTAGCGGGAGTAAGCGAGCAGTACTTC	CASGLAGVSEQYF
.	.	TRBV28	TRBJ2-3	TGTGCCAGCTTTAACGGAGATACGCAGTATTTT	CASFNGDTQYF
.	.	TRBV6-5	TRBJ2-3	TGTGCCAGCAGGAAAGGCGGGAGCACAGATACGCAGTATTTT	CASRKGGSTDTQYF
.	TRBD1	TRBV6-5	TRBJ2-7	TGTGCCAGCAGTTACCTCCCAGGGGGCAACGAGCAGTACTTC	CASSYLPGGNEQYF
.	TRBD2	TRBV19	TRBJ2-7	TGTGCCAGTAGTAAGACTAGCGGGGGATCCTACGAGCAGTACTTC	CASSKTSGGSYEQYF
.	.	TRBV7-7	TRBJ2-7	TGTGCTAGCAGCTTTGGACTCCTCCATCTCCGCCTCCCCTACGAGCAGTACTTC	CASSFGLLHLRLPYEQYF
.	.	TRBV6-5	TRBJ2-7	TGTGCCAGCAGTTTTTCCCTAAATTTAGGCTACGAGCAGTACTTC	CASSFSLNLGYEQYF
.	.	TRBV7-9	TRBJ1-5	TGTGCCAGCAGCTTAGTGAATGGCAATCAGCCCCAGCATTTT	CASSLVNGNQPQHF
.	.	TRBV9	TRBJ1-6	TGTGCCAGCAGCGTAGAAGAGTCTAGGAGCTCCTATAATTCACCCCTCCACTTT	CASSVEESRSSYNSPLHF
.	TRBD1	TRBV29-1	TRBJ1-2	TGCAGCGGTGTACAGGGGAACTATGGCTACACCTTC	CSGVQGNYGYTF
.	TRBD1	TRBV25-1	TRBJ2-1	TGTGCCAGCAGTTTAACCGGGACAGGGAATGAGCAGTTCTTC	CASSLTGTGNEQFF
.	.	TRBV5-6	TRBJ2-5	TGTGCCAGCAGCTTGTTGGACTTTCAAGAGACCCAGTACTTC	CASSLLDFQETQYF